A selection of T cell receptor beta chains follows, all from one sample in a study of OX40 agonist ivuxolimab in advanced cancers. Using immunoSEQ multiplex PCR, the repertoire was profiled, and TCRdb retains in-frame clones only, with some absent. The repertoire holds 95,000 to 100,000 clones, with just under 85% as singletons. The material was CD4+ or CD8+ T cells sorted from blood, obtained in a trial of the OX40 agonist ivuxolimab. The source of these receptors is an adult with an advanced solid tumor such as melanoma, head and neck, liver or kidney cancer. CDR3s include the opening cysteine and the closing phenylalanine or tryptophan. The D gene is left open where the match is weak. A row's size may be missing; if present it is once, few, many or a size class.

cdr3_aa	cdr3_nt	cdr3_length	v_call	d_call	clone_size	j_call
CASSLRRGRGQYNSPLHF	TGTGCCAGCAGTTTACGCCGCGGCCGGGGACAGTATAATTCACCCCTCCACTTT	18	TRBV27	TRBD1	once	TRBJ1-6
CASSLHSYNEQFF	TGTGCCAGCAGCTTGCATAGCTACAATGAGCAGTTCTTC	13	TRBV11-2	NA	once	TRBJ2-1
CASSSHGWGRGGYTF	TGTGCCAGCAGCTCTCATGGGTGGGGACGGGGAGGCTACACCTTC	15	TRBV7-9	NA	NA	TRBJ1-2
CASSRGGASGEKLFF	TGTGCCAGCAGCCGAGGGGGCGCCTCTGGTGAAAAACTGTTTTTT	15	TRBV5-6	TRBD1	NA	TRBJ1-4
CASSYSIRTEQYF	TGTGCCAGCAGTTACTCGATTCGGACCGAGCAGTACTTC	13	TRBV6-6	NA	NA	TRBJ2-7
CASRGNVGTGAQETQYF	TGTGCCAGTAGGGGGAATGTTGGGACAGGGGCACAAGAGACCCAGTACTTC	17	TRBV19	TRBD1	NA	TRBJ2-5
CASSLDKGTYGYTF	TGCGCCAGCAGCTTGGACAAGGGAACCTATGGCTACACCTTC	14	TRBV5-1	NA	NA	TRBJ1-2
CASSIHGGYTF	TGTGCCAGTAGTATCCACGGTGGCTACACCTTC	11	TRBV19	NA	NA	TRBJ1-2
CASSPRGYPNTEAFF	TGTGCCAGCAGTCCGCGAGGTTACCCGAACACTGAAGCTTTCTTT	15	TRBV6-5	NA	NA	TRBJ1-1
CASGDNNQPQHF	TGTGCCAGCGGGGACAATAATCAGCCCCAGCATTTT	12	TRBV9	NA	NA	TRBJ1-5
CASSQDHGGTTEAFF	TGTGCCAGCAGCCAAGATCATGGGGGTACCACTGAAGCTTTCTTT	15	TRBV14	NA	NA	TRBJ1-1
CASSESIGRSKETQYF	TGTGCCAGCAGTGAATCGATCGGACGGTCAAAAGAGACCCAGTACTTC	16	TRBV25-1	NA	NA	TRBJ2-5
CASSIGGVNYGYTF	TGTGCCAGCAGTATAGGGGGCGTGAACTATGGCTACACCTTC	14	TRBV6-5	TRBD1	NA	TRBJ1-2
CASTPGEGKLFF	TGTGCCAGTACTCCGGGGGAGGGAAAACTGTTTTTT	12	TRBV28	NA	NA	TRBJ1-4
CASKLNPYNEQFF	TGTGCCAGCAAGCTCAACCCATACAATGAGCAGTTCTTC	13	TRBV2	NA	NA	TRBJ2-1
CASSHGRTNEKLFF	TGTGCCAGCAGCCATGGACGGACTAATGAAAAACTGTTTTTT	14	TRBV5-5	NA	NA	TRBJ1-4
CASSPGTGDGNTIYF	TGTGCCAGCTCCCCCGGGACAGGGGATGGAAACACCATATATTTT	15	TRBV18	TRBD1	NA	TRBJ1-3
CASSTFSRAGELFF	TGTGCCAGTTCCACCTTCAGCCGGGCCGGGGAGCTGTTTTTT	14	TRBV19	NA	NA	TRBJ2-2
CASSPPRLDNSPLHF	TGTGCCAGCAGTCCCCCCCGACTGGATAATTCACCCCTCCACTTT	15	TRBV25-1	NA	NA	TRBJ1-6
CASSQVGLAGYLLGQETQYF	TGTGCCAGCAGCCAAGTAGGACTAGCGGGGTACCTCCTGGGCCAAGAGACCCAGTACTTC	20	TRBV14	TRBD2	NA	TRBJ2-5
CASNRQGGVSGYTF	TGTGCCAGCAACAGACAGGGGGGAGTGTCTGGCTACACCTTC	14	TRBV6-5	TRBD1	NA	TRBJ1-2
CASSQEEGGPLGNTIYF	TGCGCCAGCAGCCAAGAAGAGGGGGGCCCCCTGGGAAACACCATATATTTT	17	TRBV4-3	NA	NA	TRBJ1-3
CASSASGSSYNEQFF	TGTGCCAGCAGTGCTAGCGGGAGCTCCTACAATGAGCAGTTCTTC	15	TRBV2	TRBD2	NA	TRBJ2-1
CASSLLDSYEQYF	TGTGCCAGCAGTCTGCTGGACTCCTACGAGCAGTACTTC	13	TRBV6-1	NA	NA	TRBJ2-7
CATSRGTSGRNTGELFF	TGTGCCACCAGCAGAGGGACTAGCGGGAGGAACACCGGGGAGCTGTTTTTT	17	TRBV15	TRBD2	NA	TRBJ2-2
CASSQGRTQYF	TGCGCCAGCAGCCAGGGGAGGACGCAGTATTTT	11	TRBV4-3	NA	NA	TRBJ2-3
CASSVGREQYF	TGTGCCAGCAGCGTGGGAAGGGAGCAGTACTTC	11	TRBV5-4	NA	once	TRBJ2-7
CASSLYGTRSHEQYF	TGTGCCAGCAGCTTATACGGGACTAGATCCCACGAGCAGTACTTC	15	TRBV7-2	TRBD2	once	TRBJ2-7
CASSQEARAHTF	TGTGCCAGCAGCCAAGAGGCCAGGGCCCACACCTTC	12	TRBV4-2	NA	NA	TRBJ1-2
CASSQTGNTIYF	TGCGCCAGCAGCCAAACTGGAAACACCATATATTTT	12	TRBV4-1	NA	NA	TRBJ1-3
CASSPEGDWRAEAFF	TGTGCCAGCAGCCCCGAGGGGGATTGGCGCGCTGAAGCTTTCTTT	15	TRBV5-5	NA	NA	TRBJ1-1
CASMALTHNEQFF	TGTGCCAGCATGGCATTAACCCACAATGAGCAGTTCTTC	13	TRBV6-1	NA	NA	TRBJ2-1
CASSLPRAEKLFF	TGTGCCAGCAGCTTGCCCAGGGCTGAAAAACTGTTTTTT	13	TRBV5-5	NA	NA	TRBJ1-4
CASSMGRVNTEAFF	TGTGCCAGTAGTATGGGGCGGGTGAACACTGAAGCTTTCTTT	14	TRBV19	NA	once	TRBJ1-1
CASSLTGNTEAFF	TGTGCCAGCAGCTTGACAGGGAACACTGAAGCTTTCTTT	13	TRBV5-4	NA	few	TRBJ1-1
CASSQGQGAFNEQFF	TGCGCCAGCAGCCAAGGACAGGGGGCATTCAATGAGCAGTTCTTC	15	TRBV4-3	TRBD1	NA	TRBJ2-1
CASSRRATKETQYF	TGTGCCAGCAGTCGGAGGGCCACTAAAGAGACCCAGTACTTC	14	TRBV5-6	NA	NA	TRBJ2-5
CASSLLSGGAGLETQYF	TGTGCCAGCAGCCTCCTTAGCGGGGGGGCAGGTTTGGAGACCCAGTACTTC	17	TRBV14	TRBD2	NA	TRBJ2-5
CAISERTSEAFF	TGTGCCATCAGTGAGAGGACCTCTGAAGCTTTCTTT	12	TRBV10-3	NA	NA	TRBJ1-1
CASRGRDNYGYTF	TGTGCCAGCAGGGGTAGGGACAACTATGGCTACACCTTC	13	TRBV6-5	NA	NA	TRBJ1-2
CASSRGREAQPQHF	TGCGCCAGCAGCCGTGGGAGGGAGGCTCAGCCCCAGCATTTT	14	TRBV4-1	NA	NA	TRBJ1-5